Listed here are 8 T cell receptor beta chains from one sample, sequenced in a study of T cell repertoires in cytomegalovirus infection. TCRdb re-called the reads with MiXCR, one entry per CDR3 protein. Of more than 150,000 distinct CDR3 sequences listed, roughly a fifth are singletons. Source material: PBMCs. All receptors come from a human donor in good health (CMV status not recorded). Some clones in this sample may be carry-over from other donors' samples.

The chain uses TRBV28 and TRBJ2-7, with 9 bases matching TRBD1. V lost 4 bases, J lost 3 bases, and 7 bases stayed unmatched. The CDR3 runs 15 residues. The germline V gene has CDR1 MDHEN and CDR2 SYDVKM. CDR3 in amino acids: CASSSLTGGVYEQYF. The CDR3 coding sequence is TGTGCCAGCAGTTCCCTGACAGGGGGAGTCTACGAGCAGTACTTC.

Details on this clonotype: Just one base apart from a much larger clone, this may be a read error. V usage is TRBV12-3 or TRBV12-4 and J usage is TRBJ1-2, with 7 bases identical to TRBD1. CDR3 length: 17 amino acids. With V trimmed by 6 bases and J by 6 bases, 19 bases remained unmatched. CDR3 bases: TGTGCCAGCAGACCCGGGACAGAGGCGCTTTTGGTGGATGGCTACACCTTC. Translated, it gives CASRPGTEALLVDGYTF.

This sequence joins TRBV20-1 and TRBJ2-7, with D perhaps TRBD2 (6 bases). The CDR3 totals 12 residues. Germline V CDR1 and CDR2: DFQATT, SNEGSKA (reference sequence). Deletions cut 6 bases from V and 7 bases from J, with 16 bases between. The CDR3 region is CSAAPGGREQYF. The CDR3 DNA reads as TGCAGTGCAGCCCCCGGGGGAAGGGAGCAGTACTTC.

There are a few counts of this clonotype. The chain recombines TRBV25-1 with TRBJ1-6; no firm D call. V was shortened by 3 bases and J by 7 bases, with 13 bases between the two germline ends. Germline V gene lookup returns CDR1 MGHDK and CDR2 SYGVNS. The CDR3 consists of 15 residues. The CDR3 nucleotides are TGTGCCAGCAGTGAGTTTTCGGGAAAGAATTCACCCCTCCACTTT. Translating gives CASSEFSGKNSPLHF.

The sample holds many counts of this clonotype. DNA of the CDR3: TGTGCCAGCAGTTTTTCGCGGACACTTAACTATGGCTACACCTTC. It is translated as CASSFSRTLNYGYTF. V gene TRBV12-3 or TRBV12-4 combines with J gene TRBJ1-2; possibly TRBD1 for D (5 bases). The V gene lost 3 bases and the J gene lost 1 base, with 12 bases spanning the gap. The CDR3 contains 15 residues.

The table lists this clonotype with many counts. This chain joins TRBV11-3 and TRBJ2-2; D gene unclear. Trimming pared 3 bases from V and 5 bases from J, leaving 7 bases between. The CDR3 runs to 13 residues. Germline assignment: CDR1 SGHNT and CDR2 YENEEA. In DNA, the CDR3 is TGTGCCAGCAGCTTTTCAGAAACCGGGGAGCTGTTTTTT. Its translation: CASSFSETGELFF.

V usage is TRBV11-1 and J usage is TRBJ1-6; the D gene is possibly TRBD1 (6 bases). The V gene's germline CDR1 is SGHAT and CDR2 FQDESV (reference sequence). The CDR3 has 16 amino acids. V dropped 5 bases and J dropped 7 bases, with 18 bases sitting between them. The CDR3 protein is CASSTPFGQPNSPLHF. The CDR3 DNA reads as TGTGCCAGCAGCACCCCCTTTGGACAGCCCAATTCACCCCTCCACTTT. The full variable domain, with the rest looked up from reference TRBV11-1 and TRBJ1-6, is EAEVAQSPRYKITEKSQAVAFWCDPISGHATLYWYRQILGQGPELLVQFQDESVVDDSQLPKDRFSAERLKGVDSTLKIQPAELGDSAMYLCASSTPFGQPNSPLHFGNGTRLTVT.

The chain links TRBV29-1 to TRBJ2-7; 8 bases fit TRBD2. Unmatched junction bases numbered 9, after V lost 5 bases and J lost 0 bases. Looked up from germline, CDR1 is SQVTM and CDR2 is ANQGSEA. The CDR3 length is 15 residues. The CDR3 coding sequence is TGCAGCGTTTCCATTATTAGCGGGATCTCCTACGAGCAGTACTTC. Its translation: CSVSIISGISYEQYF.